The 22 T cell receptor beta chains listed next were all sequenced from one sample in a study of T cell repertoires in cytomegalovirus infection. TCRdb itself ran the reads through MiXCR, one entry per CDR3 protein. The table includes more than 250,000 distinct CDR3 sequences, 25% detected once. The antigens of these receptors remain unknown. The material was cultured PBMCs, obtained from culture after CMV antigen stimulation. The source is a human donor in good health (CMV status not recorded). Some clones in this sample may be carry-over from other donors' samples.

The table lists this clonotype with a few counts. CDR3 in amino acids: CASSHQTGELFF. DNA of the CDR3: TGTGCCAGCAGTCATCAGACCGGGGAGCTGTTTTTT. The chain has TRBV27 and TRBJ2-2; D gene uncertain. The germline gives CDR1 MNHEY, CDR2 SMNVEV (reference sequence). Trimming removed 5 bases from V and 5 bases from J, with 6 bases in between. The CDR3 covers 12 residues.

The table lists this clonotype with many counts. The gene calls are TRBV7-8 and TRBJ2-7; 14 bases map to TRBD2. Germline assignment: CDR1 SGHVS and CDR2 FQNEAQ. V lost 5 bases to trimming and J lost 4 bases; unmatched junction nucleotides: 7. This CDR3 comprises 16 residues. In nucleotides, the CDR3 is TGTGCCAGCAGCCCGACTAGCGGGAGGGCCACGTACGAGCAGTACTTC. Its protein product is CASSPTSGRATYEQYF.

This clonotype has a handful of counts. The V gene is TRBV11-3, the J gene TRBJ2-1; no clear D gene. V was cut by 1 base and J by 1 base, with 11 bases left in between. The CDR3 has 16 residues. Germline CDR1 and CDR2: SGHNT and YENEEA. The CDR3 protein is CASSLGSRFSYNEQFF. In nucleotides, the CDR3 is TGTGCCAGCAGCTTAGGCTCTCGATTTTCCTACAATGAGCAGTTCTTC.

This clonotype showed up many times. The rearrangement links TRBV7-2 to TRBJ2-5, with D possibly matching TRBD2 (5 bases). CDR3 length: 15 residues. Trimming stripped 1 base from V and 2 bases from J, with 11 bases between. Germline values: CDR1 SGHTA, CDR2 FQGNSA. The CDR3 sequence: CASSLVLARQETQYF. CDR3 sequence (DNA): TGTGCCAGCAGCTTAGTCCTAGCAAGACAAGAGACCCAGTACTTC.

This clonotype has just a few counts. The CDR3 DNA reads as TGCGCCATCCACGCGGCGAAAGACGATACGCAGTATTTT. Its protein is CAIHAAKDDTQYF. The chain carries TRBV23-1 and TRBJ2-3, with D uncertain. TRBV23-1 carries the ORF label, with uncertain function. The V and J ends lost 10 bases and 6 bases respectively, with 17 bases between them. The CDR3 has 13 amino acids.

The chain is built from TRBV19 and TRBJ1-2; perhaps TRBD1 as D (5 bases). Germline CDR1 LNHDA, CDR2 SQIVND (reference sequence). The CDR3 extends over 13 amino acids. The V end lost 8 bases, the J end lost 8 bases, and 18 bases lay between the germline ends. The CDR3 DNA sequence: TGTGCCAGTGCCCCAGGGTGGGCCTGGGGCTACACCTTC. Its protein is CASAPGWAWGYTF. Using reference TRBV19 and TRBJ1-2 for the parts outside the CDR3, the full variable domain is DGGITQSPKYLFRKEGQNVTLSCEQNLNHDAMYWYRQDPGQGLRLIYYSQIVNDFQKGDIAEGYSVSREKKESFPLTVTSAQKNPTAFYLCASAPGWAWGYTFGSGTRLTVV.

Only a few counts were recorded for this clonotype. This chain connects TRBV28 to TRBJ2-1, with TRBD2 matching 16 bases. The CDR3 is 18 residues long. V trimming: 4 bases; J trimming: 6 bases; junction bases outside the gene matches: 9. Germline values: CDR1 MDHEN, CDR2 SYDVKM. CDR3 sequence (DNA): TGTGCCAGCAGTTCCTGGTCGGGACTAGCGGGAGGGGGCAATGAGCAGTTCTTC. Translated, it gives CASSSWSGLAGGGNEQFF.

The gene calls are TRBV7-3 and TRBJ2-1; D ambiguous. The CDR3 extends over 15 amino acids. V dropped 2 bases and J dropped 0 bases, with 8 bases sitting between them. Germline assignment: CDR1 SGHTA and CDR2 FQGTGA. Written as DNA, the CDR3 is TGTGCCAGCAGCTTAGGTTGGAACTCCTACAATGAGCAGTTCTTC. Translation: CASSLGWNSYNEQFF.

The genes are TRBV24-1 and TRBJ2-1, with TRBD1 as a possible D gene (6 bases). Per the germline V gene, CDR1 is KGHDR and CDR2 is SFDVKD. Deletions cut 4 bases from V and 4 bases from J, with 13 bases between. The CDR3 has 15 amino acids. CDR3 nucleotide sequence: TGTGCCACCAGTGAGTCCCGGACAGCTTACAATGAGCAGTTCTTC. The encoded protein is CATSESRTAYNEQFF.

This clonotype was detected a few times. The chain joins TRBV27 to TRBJ2-3; 10 bases match TRBD1. Germline loops: CDR1 MNHEY, CDR2 SMNVEV (reference sequence). This CDR3 has 16 amino acids. With 5 bases clipped from V and 4 bases from J, the junction kept 9 bases outside the gene matches. This CDR3 is CASSIPGQGMADTQYF. CDR3 DNA: TGTGCCAGCAGTATCCCGGGACAGGGGATGGCAGATACGCAGTATTTT.

This clonotype was seen only a few times. The V gene is TRBV4-2, the J gene TRBJ2-7, with 8 bases identical to TRBD2. CDR3 length: 15 residues. Trimming cost V 2 bases and J 3 bases; bases outside gene matches: 6. The germline CDR1 and CDR2 sequences are LGHNA and YNFKEQ. In DNA form, the CDR3 reads TGTGCCAGCAGCCAACTTGCAAGCGGGGGCTACGAGCAGTACTTC. It is translated as CASSQLASGGYEQYF.

The rearrangement joins TRBV29-1 to TRBJ2-3, with 7 bases aligning to TRBD2. Germline V gene sequence: CDR1 SQVTM, CDR2 ANQGSEA. The ends lost 3 bases at V and 4 bases at J; junction bases unmatched: 4. The CDR3 covers 13 residues. The CDR3 DNA sequence: TGCAGCGTTGAGGGGAGGGTCCCAGATACGCAGTATTTT. This translates into CSVEGRVPDTQYF.

This clonotype was detected only a few times. The CDR3 DNA follows: TGTGCCAGCAGCAACATTCCGGGACTAGCGGGAGGGGAGACCCAGTACTTC. Its translation is CASSNIPGLAGGETQYF. This sequence joins TRBV7-9 and TRBJ2-5; 16 nucleotides match TRBD2. The length of the CDR3 is 17 residues. J lost 5 bases, V lost 5 bases, and 8 bases had no gene match. Germline CDR1 is SEHNR and CDR2 is FQNEAQ (reference sequence).

This clonotype was seen ten or more times. The CDR3 sequence is CASSSGQGGGYTF. The CDR3 coding sequence is TGTGCCAGCAGCTCGGGACAGGGAGGTGGCTACACCTTC. V gene TRBV7-2 combines with J gene TRBJ1-2; the match to TRBD1 covers 9 bases. This CDR3 is 13 amino acids long. Germline V CDR1 and CDR2: SGHTA, FQGNSA. V was clipped by 4 bases and J by 7 bases; unmatched bases: 4. Full variable domain (remainder filled in from reference TRBV7-2 and TRBJ1-2): GAGVSQSPSNKVTEKGKDVELRCDPISGHTALYWYRQSLGQGLEFLIYFQGNSAPDKSGLPSDRFSAERTGGSVSTLTIQRTQQEDSAVYLCASSSGQGGGYTFGSGTRLTVV.

Ten or more counts support this clonotype. The rearrangement uses TRBV7-2 and TRBJ2-2; 10 nucleotides match TRBD2. Germline-derived CDR1 and CDR2 are SGHTA and FQGNSA. This CDR3 has 15 residues. Unmatched junction bases numbered 9, after V lost 8 bases and J lost 6 bases. As DNA, the CDR3 is TGTGCCAGCCGGGCCGGGACTAGCGTATCCGGGGAGCTGTTTTTT. It yields the protein CASRAGTSVSGELFF.

V and J are TRBV7-8 and TRBJ1-5, with 10 bases fitting TRBD1. Germline trimming cut 7 bases from V and 3 bases from J; bases unmatched to any gene: 9. The CDR3 extends over 16 amino acids. The germline V gene encodes CDR1 SGHVS and CDR2 FQNEAQ. The CDR3 sequence: CASTQSDRGANQPQHF. Written as DNA, the CDR3 is TGTGCCAGCACCCAATCGGACAGGGGGGCCAATCAGCCCCAGCATTTT.

This clonotype has just a few counts. The chain links TRBV11-1 to TRBJ2-7; 9 bases line up with TRBD1. The CDR3 is made up of 14 amino acids. Germline trimming cut 5 bases from V and 5 bases from J; bases unmatched to any gene: 7. Germline V gene data show CDR1 as SGHAT and CDR2 as FQDESV (reference sequence). This CDR3 is CASSPDRGSDEQYF. In DNA form, the CDR3 reads TGTGCCAGCAGCCCGGACAGGGGTTCTGACGAGCAGTACTTC.

The sample holds a few counts of this clonotype. V gene TRBV6-5 combines with J gene TRBJ2-7; 10 bases fit TRBD1. V lost 5 bases to trimming and J lost 6 bases; unmatched junction nucleotides: 13. The CDR3 has 16 residues. In germline, CDR1 is MNHEY, CDR2 SVGAGI. This CDR3 is CASSHNSGTGAAEQYV. The CDR3 coding sequence is TGTGCCAGCAGTCATAACTCCGGGACAGGGGCTGCCGAGCAGTACGTC.

This clonotype was seen only a few times. This sequence joins TRBV18 and TRBJ2-3, with D uncertain. The CDR3 length is 12 residues. Looked up from germline, CDR1 is KGHSH and CDR2 is LQKENI. The ends were cut back, 6 bases at V and 5 bases at J, with 9 bases in the middle. CDR3 in DNA: TGTGCCAGCTCCCTCATAGGAGATACGCAGTATTTT. Translating it yields CASSLIGDTQYF.

This clonotype came up many times. The rearrangement joins TRBV7-2 to TRBJ1-2, with TRBD1 matching over 8 bases. Germline CDR1 SGHTA, CDR2 FQGNSA. The CDR3 totals 13 residues. The junction had 9 bases not matched to a gene; V was cut back by 8 bases and J by 7 bases. CDR3 protein: CASHPGQVGGYTF. In DNA form, the CDR3 reads TGTGCCAGCCACCCGGGACAGGTCGGTGGCTACACCTTC.

This clonotype has at least ten counts. CDR3 region: CASSWFGGNTEAFF. The CDR3 coding sequence is TGTGCCAGCAGCTGGTTCGGGGGCAACACTGAAGCTTTCTTT. The rearrangement links TRBV5-8 to TRBJ1-1; possible D gene TRBD1, 6 bases. The CDR3 sequence is 14 residues long. Trimming took 3 bases from V and 2 from J, leaving 11 bases between them. Germline V gives CDR1 SGHTS, CDR2 YDEGEE.

This clonotype appeared a single time. The chain links TRBV5-1 to TRBJ2-3; D not resolved. Per the germline V gene, CDR1 is SGHRS and CDR2 is YFSETQ. The CDR3 has 18 amino acids. V gave up 0 bases and J gave up 0 bases, with 17 bases separating them. CDR3 bases: TGCGCCAGCAGCTTGGATGGGGAACCACCTAGAAGCACAGATACGCAGTATTTT. This sequence encodes CASSLDGEPPRSTDTQYF.